This T cell receptor beta chain was captured in a study of response to subunit inactivated influenza vaccine. Study-level results: Seasonal influenza vaccination, on each occasion, was suggested by the authors to recruit few new T cells.

TCRdb itself ran the RT-PCR reads through MiXCR, one entry per CDR3 protein. The top ten clones hold around 13% of a sample with 500,000 to 600,000 distinct CDR3 sequences, less than 8% of them seen once. This clonotype was counted many times. Its cognate antigen is unknown. The CDR3 sequence is 13 residues long. V shed 5 bases and J shed 5 bases, with 12 bases lying between them. The chain couples TRBV12-3 or TRBV12-4 to TRBJ2-5; tentative D call: TRBD2 (6 bases). This sequence originates from a man between 50 and 69 years old who received an inactivated influenza vaccine. The sample was PBMCs from blood, taken 23 months after vaccination. The CDR3 coding sequence is TGTGCCAGCAGTACTGGGAGGAAGGAGACCCAGTACTTC. It specifies CASSTGRKETQYF.